These T cell receptor beta chains were read from a single sample in a study of cytomegalovirus exposure and HLA in healthy donors. Here immunoSEQ multiplex PCR was the method, and the copy in TCRdb shows in-frame clones only, minus some. The sample has some 100,000 clones, roughly 77% seen once; the top ten hold over 3.5%. The source material was PBMCs. Source of these receptors: a woman aged 50 to 60 in good health and CMV-seropositive. Each CDR3 is given with its conserved first and last residue. D genes are given only for firm matches. Clone size, where shown, is once, few, many, or a class for clones that have expanded.

clone size: .; J gene: TRBJ2-7; V gene: TRBV7-9; D gene: TRBD1; CDR3 length: 17; CDR3 protein: CASSLRVGDRVKYEQYF; CDR3 DNA: TGTGCCAGCAGCTTAAGGGTCGGGGACAGGGTGAAATACGAGCAGTACTTC
clone size: .; J gene: TRBJ2-7; V gene: TRBV5-6; D gene: TRBD2; CDR3 length: 14; CDR3 protein: CASSNRGGSGEQYF; CDR3 DNA: TGTGCCAGCAGCAACCGCGGGGGGTCGGGGGAGCAGTACTTC
clone size: .; J gene: TRBJ1-6; V gene: TRBV30; D gene: TRBD1; CDR3 length: 16; CDR3 protein: CAWSVLRGFDNSPLHF; CDR3 DNA: TGTGCCTGGAGTGTACTCAGGGGGTTCGATAATTCACCCCTCCACTTT
clone size: .; J gene: TRBJ1-2; V gene: TRBV19; D gene: .; CDR3 length: 11; CDR3 protein: CAGRLANGYTF; CDR3 DNA: TGTGCCGGAAGGCTAGCGAATGGCTACACCTTC
clone size: .; J gene: TRBJ1-1; V gene: TRBV9; D gene: .; CDR3 length: 15; CDR3 protein: CASSLWQGQNTEAFF; CDR3 DNA: TGTGCCAGCAGCCTATGGCAGGGCCAGAACACTGAAGCTTTCTTT
clone size: .; J gene: TRBJ2-7; V gene: TRBV30; D gene: .; CDR3 length: 16; CDR3 protein: CAWRAPGGSIYNEQYF; CDR3 DNA: TGTGCCTGGAGGGCACCAGGAGGGAGTATCTACAACGAGCAGTACTTC
clone size: .; J gene: TRBJ2-2; V gene: TRBV5-1; D gene: TRBD1; CDR3 length: 16; CDR3 protein: CASSFSGQRSTGELFF; CDR3 DNA: TGCGCCAGCAGCTTCTCGGGACAGAGGAGCACCGGGGAGCTGTTTTTT
clone size: .; J gene: TRBJ2-7; V gene: TRBV27; D gene: .; CDR3 length: 15; CDR3 protein: CASTQGRGSSYEQYF; CDR3 DNA: TGTGCCAGCACCCAGGGCAGGGGATCGTCCTACGAGCAGTACTTC
clone size: .; J gene: TRBJ1-1; V gene: TRBV11-3; D gene: TRBD1; CDR3 length: 17; CDR3 protein: CASSPGTGGWRSTEAFF; CDR3 DNA: TGTGCCAGCAGCCCCGGGACAGGGGGCTGGAGGAGCACTGAAGCTTTCTTT
clone size: few; J gene: TRBJ2-7; V gene: TRBV28; D gene: TRBD2; CDR3 length: 14; CDR3 protein: CASSPGGDLYEQYF; CDR3 DNA: TGTGCCAGCAGCCCCGGGGGGGATCTCTACGAGCAGTACTTC
clone size: .; J gene: TRBJ2-5; V gene: TRBV7-3; D gene: TRBD2; CDR3 length: 13; CDR3 protein: CASSTGGGETQYF; CDR3 DNA: TGTGCCAGCAGCACCGGGGGGGGAGAGACCCAGTACTTC
clone size: few; J gene: TRBJ1-1; V gene: TRBV19; D gene: .; CDR3 length: 15; CDR3 protein: CASSTRGGISTEAFF; CDR3 DNA: TGTGCCAGTAGTACCCGCGGGGGGATCAGCACTGAAGCTTTCTTT
clone size: .; J gene: TRBJ1-2; V gene: TRBV5-1; D gene: .; CDR3 length: 16; CDR3 protein: CASSLGRTQLNYGYTF; CDR3 DNA: TGCGCCAGCAGCTTGGGGCGGACACAACTTAACTATGGCTACACCTTC
clone size: .; J gene: TRBJ2-7; V gene: TRBV27; D gene: TRBD2; CDR3 length: 12; CDR3 protein: CASSLGTTEQYF; CDR3 DNA: TGTGCCAGCAGTTTAGGGACTACCGAGCAGTACTTC
clone size: .; J gene: TRBJ1-1; V gene: TRBV5-4; D gene: TRBD1; CDR3 length: 15; CDR3 protein: CASSGSGTGNTEAFF; CDR3 DNA: TGTGCCAGCAGCGGATCCGGGACAGGGAACACTGAAGCTTTCTTT
clone size: .; J gene: TRBJ1-1; V gene: TRBV20-1; D gene: .; CDR3 length: 11; CDR3 protein: CSARTYTEAFF; CDR3 DNA: TGCAGTGCTCGCACATACACTGAAGCTTTCTTT
clone size: .; J gene: TRBJ1-1; V gene: TRBV18; D gene: .; CDR3 length: 15; CDR3 protein: CASSPQQARNTEAFF; CDR3 DNA: TGTGCCAGCTCACCACAGCAGGCTCGGAACACTGAAGCTTTCTTT
clone size: .; J gene: TRBJ1-2; V gene: TRBV7-9; D gene: TRBD1; CDR3 length: 14; CDR3 protein: CSSSAGDRGHGYTF; CDR3 DNA: TGTTCCAGCAGCGCTGGGGACAGGGGGCATGGCTACACCTTC
clone size: .; J gene: TRBJ2-1; V gene: TRBV30; D gene: TRBD2; CDR3 length: 15; CDR3 protein: CAWSGEGLAYYEQFF; CDR3 DNA: TGTGCCTGGAGTGGGGAGGGACTAGCGTATTATGAGCAGTTCTTC
clone size: few; J gene: TRBJ2-2; V gene: TRBV29-1; D gene: .; CDR3 length: 14; CDR3 protein: CSVGGHPNTGELFF; CDR3 DNA: TGCAGCGTTGGGGGACATCCCAACACCGGGGAGCTGTTTTTT
clone size: once; J gene: TRBJ2-1; V gene: TRBV11-2; D gene: TRBD2; CDR3 length: 17; CDR3 protein: CASSSKGLAGGNNEQFF; CDR3 DNA: TGTGCCAGCAGTTCAAAGGGACTAGCGGGAGGAAACAATGAGCAGTTCTTC
clone size: .; J gene: TRBJ1-1; V gene: TRBV7-9; D gene: TRBD1; CDR3 length: 17; CDR3 protein: CASSFTTWTGGYTEAFF; CDR3 DNA: TGTGCCAGCAGCTTTACAACGTGGACAGGAGGTTACACTGAAGCTTTCTTT
clone size: .; J gene: TRBJ2-3; V gene: TRBV4-1; D gene: TRBD2; CDR3 length: 18; CDR3 protein: CASSQDQRRSGGVDTQYF; CDR3 DNA: TGCGCCAGCAGCCAAGATCAAAGGAGGAGCGGGGGAGTGGATACGCAGTATTTT
clone size: once; J gene: TRBJ1-1; V gene: TRBV5-4; D gene: TRBD1; CDR3 length: 15; CDR3 protein: CASSTGQGVDTEAFF; CDR3 DNA: TGTGCCAGCAGCACAGGACAGGGCGTGGACACTGAAGCTTTCTTT
clone size: .; J gene: TRBJ1-1; V gene: TRBV14; D gene: .; CDR3 length: 14; CDR3 protein: CASSPAAGATEAFF; CDR3 DNA: TGTGCCAGCAGTCCCGCGGCAGGGGCCACTGAAGCTTTCTTT
clone size: .; J gene: TRBJ1-1; V gene: TRBV2; D gene: TRBD1; CDR3 length: 14; CDR3 protein: CASINRGLDTEAFF; CDR3 DNA: TGTGCCAGCATTAACAGGGGGCTCGACACTGAAGCTTTCTTT
clone size: .; J gene: TRBJ1-2; V gene: TRBV30; D gene: .; CDR3 length: 14; CDR3 protein: CAWSPRHLNYGYTF; CDR3 DNA: TGTGCCTGGAGTCCACGACATTTAAACTATGGCTACACCTTC
clone size: few; J gene: TRBJ2-4; V gene: TRBV6-5; D gene: .; CDR3 length: 12; CDR3 protein: CASSTGTNIQYF; CDR3 DNA: TGTGCCAGCAGTACAGGGACAAACATTCAGTACTTC
clone size: .; J gene: TRBJ1-2; V gene: TRBV4-1; D gene: TRBD1; CDR3 length: 20; CDR3 protein: CASSPQLQTGTGVIRYGYTF; CDR3 DNA: TGCGCCAGCAGCCCCCAATTGCAAACCGGGACAGGGGTGATCCGGTATGGCTACACCTTC
clone size: .; J gene: TRBJ1-6; V gene: TRBV5-1; D gene: TRBD1; CDR3 length: 16; CDR3 protein: CASSPGLGQGNSPLHF; CDR3 DNA: TGCGCCAGCAGCCCTGGACTAGGACAGGGTAATTCACCCCTCCACTTT
clone size: .; J gene: TRBJ1-3; V gene: TRBV5-1; D gene: .; CDR3 length: 16; CDR3 protein: CASSLGPGRGINTIYF; CDR3 DNA: TGCGCCAGCAGCTTGGGTCCCGGCAGGGGCATAAACACCATATATTTT
clone size: .; J gene: TRBJ2-3; V gene: TRBV5-5; D gene: .; CDR3 length: 14; CDR3 protein: CASSLESYTDTQYF; CDR3 DNA: TGTGCCAGCAGCTTGGAGAGCTACACAGATACGCAGTATTTT
clone size: medium-sized; J gene: TRBJ1-1; V gene: TRBV7-2; D gene: .; CDR3 length: 14; CDR3 protein: CASSLETWDTEAFF; CDR3 DNA: TGTGCCAGCAGCTTAGAGACATGGGACACTGAAGCTTTCTTT
clone size: .; J gene: TRBJ2-1; V gene: TRBV5-6; D gene: TRBD2; CDR3 length: 15; CDR3 protein: CASSLGDYVGPEQFF; CDR3 DNA: TGTGCCAGCAGCTTGGGGGACTATGTCGGCCCTGAGCAGTTCTTC
clone size: .; J gene: TRBJ1-1; V gene: TRBV27; D gene: .; CDR3 length: 14; CDR3 protein: CASSFLSQNTEAFF; CDR3 DNA: TGTGCCAGCAGTTTCCTATCCCAGAACACTGAAGCTTTCTTT
clone size: .; J gene: TRBJ1-1; V gene: TRBV18; D gene: TRBD1; CDR3 length: 15; CDR3 protein: CASSSQQGAGTEAFF; CDR3 DNA: TGTGCCAGCTCATCCCAACAGGGGGCCGGCACTGAAGCTTTCTTT
clone size: .; J gene: TRBJ2-1; V gene: TRBV5-6; D gene: .; CDR3 length: 15; CDR3 protein: CASSFDWSGGEKQFF; CDR3 DNA: TGTGCCAGCAGCTTCGACTGGAGTGGAGGGGAAAAGCAGTTCTTC
clone size: once; J gene: TRBJ2-5; V gene: TRBV7-9; D gene: .; CDR3 length: 18; CDR3 protein: CASSSSTPGAPNQETQYF; CDR3 DNA: TGTGCCAGCAGCTCCTCCACCCCCGGAGCACCAAACCAAGAGACCCAGTACTTC
clone size: .; J gene: TRBJ1-2; V gene: TRBV6-1; D gene: .; CDR3 length: 14; CDR3 protein: CASSERGRINGYTF; CDR3 DNA: TGTGCCAGCAGTGAGAGAGGGAGAATAAATGGCTACACCTTC
clone size: .; J gene: TRBJ2-3; V gene: TRBV30; D gene: .; CDR3 length: 13; CDR3 protein: CAWSQRRTDTQYF; CDR3 DNA: TGTGCCTGGAGCCAGCGGAGAACAGATACGCAGTATTTT
clone size: .; J gene: TRBJ2-7; V gene: TRBV7-6; D gene: .; CDR3 length: 11; CDR3 protein: CASSSAYEQYF; CDR3 DNA: TGTGCCAGCAGCTCTGCCTACGAGCAGTACTTC
clone size: .; J gene: TRBJ1-5; V gene: TRBV6-1; D gene: .; CDR3 length: 14; CDR3 protein: CASSTEYSNQPQHF; CDR3 DNA: TGTGCCAGCAGTACGGAGTATAGCAATCAGCCCCAGCATTTT
clone size: medium-sized; J gene: TRBJ2-1; V gene: TRBV6-6; D gene: .; CDR3 length: 12; CDR3 protein: CASSRPYNEQFF; CDR3 DNA: TGTGCCAGCAGCCGTCCCTACAATGAGCAGTTCTTC
clone size: .; J gene: TRBJ1-5; V gene: TRBV5-1; D gene: .; CDR3 length: 14; CDR3 protein: CASSPGGGGQPQHF; CDR3 DNA: TGCGCCAGCAGCCCTGGGGGCGGAGGTCAGCCCCAGCATTTT
clone size: few; J gene: TRBJ1-5; V gene: TRBV5-6; D gene: .; CDR3 length: 15; CDR3 protein: CASSLGGYSNQPQHF; CDR3 DNA: TGTGCCAGCAGCTTAGGGGGATATAGCAATCAGCCCCAGCATTTT
clone size: .; J gene: TRBJ1-5; V gene: TRBV5-8; D gene: .; CDR3 length: 13; CDR3 protein: CASSWRGSQPQHF; CDR3 DNA: TGTGCCAGCAGCTGGCGGGGTAGCCAGCCCCAGCATTTT
clone size: .; J gene: TRBJ1-2; V gene: TRBV19; D gene: .; CDR3 length: 16; CDR3 protein: CASNFQGGFTNYGYTF; CDR3 DNA: TGTGCCAGTAATTTCCAAGGAGGGTTTACTAACTATGGCTACACCTTC
clone size: few; J gene: TRBJ1-1; V gene: TRBV18; D gene: .; CDR3 length: 13; CDR3 protein: CASSGGLGTEAFF; CDR3 DNA: TGTGCCAGCTCAGGAGGGCTTGGCACTGAAGCTTTCTTT